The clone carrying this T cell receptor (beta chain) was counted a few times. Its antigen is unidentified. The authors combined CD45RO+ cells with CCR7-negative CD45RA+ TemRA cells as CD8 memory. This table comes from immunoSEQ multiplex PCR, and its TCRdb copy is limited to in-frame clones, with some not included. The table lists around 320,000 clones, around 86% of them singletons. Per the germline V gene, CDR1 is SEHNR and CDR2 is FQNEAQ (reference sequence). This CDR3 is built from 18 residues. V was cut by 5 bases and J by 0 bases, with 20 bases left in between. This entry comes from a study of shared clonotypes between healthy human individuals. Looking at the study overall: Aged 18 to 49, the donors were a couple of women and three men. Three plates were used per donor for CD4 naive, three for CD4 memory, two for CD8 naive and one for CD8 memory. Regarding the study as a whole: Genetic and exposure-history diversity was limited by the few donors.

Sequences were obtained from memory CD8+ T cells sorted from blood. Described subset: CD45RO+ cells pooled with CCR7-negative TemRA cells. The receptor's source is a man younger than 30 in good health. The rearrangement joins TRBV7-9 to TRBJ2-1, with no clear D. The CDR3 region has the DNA TGTGCCAGCAGCCTTGGATGGGGAACCCAAAGCTCCTACAATGAGCAGTTCTTC. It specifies CASSLGWGTQSSYNEQFF.